Presented here are 27 T cell receptor beta chains from one specimen sequenced in a study of T cells in Graves' hyperthyroidism and ophthalmopathy. Amplification targeted TCR beta CDR3 regions from RNA transcripts. During a first-round RT-PCR of the TCR CDR3, the HTBI primer set was used. TCRdb ran MiXCR on the multiplex PCR reads and lists one entry per CDR3 protein. The table shows about 360,000 distinct CDR3 sequences, with more than 20% occurring only once. Source material: blood. The origin of the receptors is a man over 45 with Graves' hyperthyroidism.

This chain uses TRBV7-6 with TRBJ2-3, with TRBD2 identical over 12 bases. CDR1 is SGHVS and CDR2 is FNYEAQ in the germline V gene. V dropped 7 bases and J dropped 4; count of bases not matched to a gene: 6. This CDR3 region has 15 residues. The CDR3, as DNA: TGTGCCAGCACCCGGACTAGCGGGATCCCAGATACGCAGTATTTT. It yields the protein CASTRTSGIPDTQYF.

The V and J genes are TRBV7-9 and TRBJ2-5, with TRBD1 matching over 7 bases. The germline V gene has CDR1 SEHNR and CDR2 FQNEAQ (reference sequence). J was trimmed by 6 bases and V by 4 bases; bases with no gene match: 5. CDR3 length: 13 residues. The CDR3 reads CASSSRGKKTQYF. CDR3 DNA sequence: TGTGCCAGCAGCTCCAGGGGGAAAAAGACCCAGTACTTC.

In the case of this clonotype: This may come from a read error, since a much larger clone is one base off. The chain is built from TRBV28 and TRBJ2-5; TRBD1 matches 7 bases. The CDR3 length is 14 residues. Per the germline V gene, CDR1 is MDHEN and CDR2 is SYDVKM. Trimming at V came to 8 bases and at J to 4 bases, leaving 10 bases not matched to a gene. The CDR3 sequence: CASVDRAFSETQYF. CDR3 in DNA: TGTGCCAGCGTCGACAGGGCGTTTTCAGAGACCCAGTACTTC.

This chain uses TRBV6-1 with TRBJ1-4, with D possibly matching TRBD1 (6 bases). V was trimmed by 1 base and J by 7 bases, leaving 10 bases between them. Germline V gene data show CDR1 as MNHNS and CDR2 as SASEGT. This CDR3 is built from 14 residues. CDR3 residues: CASSEGGAGEKLFF. Written as DNA, the CDR3 is TGTGCCAGCAGTGAAGGGGGGGCTGGTGAAAAACTGTTTTTT.

J is TRBJ2-3 and V is TRBV20-1; D gene uncertain. The CDR3 covers 13 residues. Trimming cost V 3 bases and J 0 bases, with 7 bases left between them. CDR1 and CDR2 (germline): DFQATT, SNEGSKA (reference sequence). CDR3 region: CSASQTSTDTQYF. As DNA, the CDR3 is TGCAGTGCTAGCCAAACTAGCACAGATACGCAGTATTTT.

This clonotype was seen more than once but under ten times. This chain links TRBV7-8 with TRBJ2-5, with TRBD1 identical over 11 bases. This CDR3 has 17 residues. Unmatched junction bases numbered 11, after V lost 5 bases and J lost 3 bases. Germline-derived CDR1 and CDR2 are SGHVS and FQNEAQ. As DNA, the CDR3 is TGTGCCAGCAGCCCCGGTCCCGGGACAGGGGGTGAAGAGACCCAGTACTTC. It specifies CASSPGPGTGGEETQYF.

A few counts support this clonotype. V gene TRBV6-1 combines with J gene TRBJ2-7; 11 bases map to TRBD2. The CDR3 is made up of 15 amino acids. J lost 7 bases, V lost 4 bases, and 9 bases had no gene match. Germline CDR1 MNHNS, CDR2 SASEGT. CDR3 DNA sequence: TGTGCCAGCAGTGGACTAGCGGGATCCTTGGGGGAGCAGTACTTC. Its translation is CASSGLAGSLGEQYF.

In its sample, this clonotype was seen many times. This chain joins TRBV11-2 and TRBJ2-3; TRBD2 is a possible D gene (5 bases). Germline V CDR1 and CDR2: SGHAT, FQNNGV. This CDR3 spans 13 amino acids. The ends were cut back, 0 bases at V and 7 bases at J, with 8 bases in the middle. The DNA of the CDR3 is TGTGCCAGCAGCTTAGATCCGGGGTATACGCAGTATTTT. It translates to CASSLDPGYTQYF.

The rearrangement uses TRBV6-1 and TRBJ1-4, with D unclear. This CDR3 comprises 15 residues. Trimming cost V 2 bases and J 4 bases, with 11 bases left between them. CDR1 is MNHNS, CDR2 SASEGT, per germline. For the CDR3, the DNA is TGTGCCAGCAGTGAATACGGACCGATTAATGAAAAACTGTTTTTT. Amino acid sequence: CASSEYGPINEKLFF.

The V gene is TRBV28, the J gene TRBJ2-1; D is perhaps TRBD1 (5 bases). Trimming pared 5 bases from V and 1 base from J, leaving 12 bases between. CDR3 size: 15 residues. The germline CDR1 and CDR2 sequences are MDHEN and SYDVKM. In DNA, the CDR3 is TGTGCCAGCAGTGCCCTGGGGCATTCCTACAATGAGCAGTTCTTC. It specifies CASSALGHSYNEQFF.

This clonotype was observed at least ten times. The rearrangement uses TRBV2 and TRBJ1-5, with D uncertain. Trimming pared 2 bases from V and 5 bases from J, leaving 10 bases between. The CDR3 contains 14 residues. CDR1 is SNHLY and CDR2 is FYNNEI in the germline V gene. The CDR3 DNA sequence: TGTGCCAGCAGTGAACAAAGGGCATATCAGCCCCAGCATTTT. As protein: CASSEQRAYQPQHF.

This clonotype was counted between two and nine times. The chain joins TRBV27 to TRBJ1-3, with D tentatively TRBD1 (5 bases). This CDR3 has 16 residues. Germline CDR1 MNHEY, CDR2 SMNVEV (reference sequence). The V gene lost 9 bases and the J gene lost 1 base, with 19 bases spanning the gap. The chain's CDR3 is CASASWAGVSGNTIYF. The CDR3, as DNA: TGTGCCAGTGCTTCATGGGCGGGGGTTTCTGGAAACACCATATATTTT.

The V gene is TRBV6-2 or TRBV6-3, the J gene TRBJ2-1, with TRBD1 matching over 8 bases. This CDR3 comprises 15 residues. The V gene end was trimmed by 5 bases and the J gene end by 1 base; junction bases not matched to a gene: 4. The germline gives CDR1 MNHEY, CDR2 SVGEGT. Here the CDR3 reads CASSKGQASYNEQFF. Written as DNA, the CDR3 is TGTGCCAGCAGTAAGGGACAGGCTTCCTACAATGAGCAGTTCTTC.

This clonotype was observed at least ten times. This rearrangement joins TRBV20-1 to TRBJ2-7, with D possibly being TRBD1 (6 bases). Germline lookup yields CDR1 DFQATT and CDR2 SNEGSKA (reference sequence). Trimming cost V 5 bases and J 1 base, with 21 bases left between them. CDR3 length: 16 residues. CDR3: CSARPPGTYLSYEQYF. For the CDR3, the DNA is TGCAGTGCTCGCCCACCCGGGACATATCTGTCCTACGAGCAGTACTTC.

The chain employs TRBV20-1 and TRBJ2-7; 14 nucleotides line up with TRBD2. The CDR3 is 16 residues long. The germline V gene has CDR1 DFQATT and CDR2 SNEGSKA (reference sequence). V lost 5 bases, J lost 1 base, and 7 bases stayed unmatched. The CDR3 reads CSALTSGRAGSYEQYF. CDR3 in DNA: TGCAGTGCTCTGACTAGCGGGAGGGCCGGATCCTACGAGCAGTACTTC.

The chain links TRBV5-4 to TRBJ1-1, with D hard to call. The V end was cut by 0 bases, the J end by 0 bases, with 9 bases between. Germline CDR1 reads SGHNT; CDR2 reads YYREEE (reference sequence). The length of the CDR3 is 15 residues. CDR3 region: CASSLESGLNTEAFF. The CDR3 nucleotides read TGTGCCAGCAGCTTGGAATCGGGTTTGAACACTGAAGCTTTCTTT.

V usage is TRBV20-1 and J usage is TRBJ2-3, with a possible D match to TRBD2 (6 bases). V dropped 5 bases and J dropped 2 bases, with 14 bases sitting between them. The CDR3 loop spans 14 amino acids. Germline V gene lookup returns CDR1 DFQATT and CDR2 SNEGSKA (reference sequence). CDR3 loop: CSAERGGNTDTQYF. CDR3 DNA: TGCAGTGCTGAACGGGGCGGGAACACAGATACGCAGTATTTT.

The V gene is TRBV9, the J gene TRBJ1-2; possibly TRBD1 for D (6 bases). The germline V gene has CDR1 SGDLS and CDR2 YYNGEE. The CDR3 runs 13 residues. Trimming cost V 3 bases and J 3 bases, with 9 bases left between them. CDR3 sequence reads: CASSAQGHYGYTF. CDR3 DNA: TGTGCCAGCAGCGCACAGGGTCACTATGGCTACACCTTC. Variable domain in full (rest from reference TRBV9 and TRBJ1-2): DSGVTQTPKHLITATGQRVTLRCSPRSGDLSVYWYQQSLDQGLQFLIQYYNGEERAKGNILERFSAQQFPDLHSELNLSSLELGDSALYFCASSAQGHYGYTFGSGTRLTVV.

There are many counts of this clonotype. V gene TRBV20-1 combines with J gene TRBJ2-7; D not certain. The germline gives CDR1 DFQATT, CDR2 SNEGSKA (reference sequence). V was pared by 6 bases and J by 0 bases, with 18 bases between. The CDR3 consists of 15 residues. The chain's CDR3 is CSALSPGRSSYEQYF. The CDR3 DNA reads TGCAGTGCCCTCAGCCCCGGGCGCAGCTCCTACGAGCAGTACTTC.

This clonotype was found many times. This rearrangement joins TRBV28 to TRBJ1-2, with D tentatively TRBD1 (5 bases). The CDR3 covers 16 residues. Germline lookup yields CDR1 MDHEN and CDR2 SYDVKM. V was shortened by 7 bases and J by 4 bases, with 22 bases between the two germline ends. CDR3 sequence (DNA): TGTGCCAGCACCGCACCCCGGGGCCGGGAAGCCTATGGCTACACCTTC. Encoded protein: CASTAPRGREAYGYTF.

This clonotype was seen a handful of times. The chain couples TRBV29-1 to TRBJ2-5, with 7 bases lining up with TRBD1. J was trimmed by 0 bases and V by 6 bases; bases with no gene match: 16. The CDR3 has 17 amino acids. Germline V gene data show CDR1 as SQVTM and CDR2 as ANQGSEA. The CDR3, as DNA: TGCAGCGTAGCGCCGGACAGGTTATCTTTTGACCAAGAGACCCAGTACTTC. Amino acid sequence: CSVAPDRLSFDQETQYF.

This clonotype was seen only a few times. This chain connects TRBV2 to TRBJ2-5, with D possibly TRBD1 on 5 matching bases. The CDR3 has 13 residues. Germline V lookup: CDR1 SNHLY, CDR2 FYNNEI. V shed 6 bases and J shed 3 bases, with 11 bases lying between them. Here the CDR3 reads CASRVLGEETQYF. DNA of the CDR3: TGTGCCAGCAGGGTCCTAGGGGAAGAGACCCAGTACTTC.

This clonotype was found a few times. One end of the junction varies from germline; a read error may be responsible. The chain joins TRBV7-3 to TRBJ2-1; 7 positions match TRBD1. Germline CDR1 SGHTA, CDR2 FQGTGA. The CDR3 sequence is 17 residues long. CDR3 coding DNA: TGCGCCAGCAGCCAAGCTCCGACAGGGATCTATCGGGATGAGCAGTTCTTC. Translated: CASSQAPTGIYRDEQFF.

Here the CDR3 reads CASSPGTNNEQFF. For the CDR3, the DNA is TGTGCCAGCAGCCCCGGGACAAACAATGAGCAGTTCTTC. The rearrangement uses TRBV7-3 and TRBJ2-1, with a tentative D call TRBD1 (6 bases). CDR3 size: 13 residues. V lost 5 bases, J lost 5 bases, and 10 bases lay in between. Per germline, CDR1 SGHTA and CDR2 FQGTGA.

This chain connects TRBV6-2 or TRBV6-3 to TRBJ2-5; a possible D gene is TRBD1 (6 bases). Deletions cut 5 bases from V and 7 bases from J, with 14 bases between. Germline-derived CDR1 and CDR2 are MNHEY and SVGEGT. The CDR3 is 13 residues long. CDR3 sequence reads: CASSPQGWGTQYF. The DNA for the CDR3 is TGTGCCAGCAGTCCACAGGGATGGGGGACCCAGTACTTC.

This rearrangement joins TRBV28 to TRBJ2-1; 8 bases are shared with TRBD2. Germline CDR1 and CDR2: MDHEN and SYDVKM. Unmatched junction bases numbered 5, after V lost 6 bases and J lost 4 bases. This CDR3 has 14 residues. The CDR3 nucleotides read TGTGCCAGCAGCTTTAGCGGGGATTACAATGAGCAGTTCTTC. Amino acids: CASSFSGDYNEQFF.

This clonotype has ten or more counts. This sequence joins TRBV3-1 and TRBJ1-1, with 7 bases lining up with TRBD1. This CDR3 comprises 13 residues. Germline-derived CDR1 and CDR2 are LGHDT and YNNKEL (reference sequence). V trimming: 2 bases; J trimming: 7 bases; junction bases outside the gene matches: 4. The CDR3 DNA reads as TGTGCCAGCAGCCAAACCTACAGGGGTGAAGCTTTCTTT. Amino acid sequence: CASSQTYRGEAFF. Complete variable domain (other parts from reference TRBV3-1 and TRBJ1-1): DTAVSQTPKYLVTQMGNDKSIKCEQNLGHDTMYWYKQDSKKFLKIMFSYNNKELIINETVPNRFSPKSPDKAHLNLHINSLELGDSAVYFCASSQTYRGEAFFGQGTRLTVV.